The TCR beta chain described here comes from a study of blood T cell repertoires in COVID-19 (TCRdb year 2020). With respect to the entire study: Collaborator samples came from the United States, Italy and Spain and covered acute and convalescent phases of COVID-19. Samples were obtained from the ongoing ImmuneRACE study (first 160 participants) and from 1,254 subjects provided by 6 global collaborators. The repertoires were released in a freely available public database meant as a resource for research on the immune response to SARS-CoV-2. The dataset comprised deeply sampled blood TCRbeta repertoires from subjects exposed to, actively infected with, or recovered from COVID-19. Where HLA class I and class II types were available, the types were taken from metadata supplied by the sample provider, not from assay-based typing. The material from the prospective study consisted of cDNA or gDNA derived from T cells, B-cell-depleted T cells, or PBMCs. Sample metadata almost always included a de-identified subject ID, COVID-19 status, age in years and sex. What the work shows at the level of the full study, not this receptor alone: Clinical and demographic metadata were provided uncurated, with the amount varying by source and participant.

V is reduced by 7 bases and J by 6 bases, leaving a spacing of 18 bases between them. The CDR3 numbers 14 residues from cysteine through phenylalanine. Only the CDR3 portion is preserved as DNA: 42 bases, with reading frame beginning at the first base. The germline V gene (reference sequence) yields SEHNR for CDR1 and FQNEAQ for CDR2. The immunoSEQ Assay, a bias-controlled multiplex PCR, was used to amplify TCRbeta CDR3 regions from genomic DNA. In the source study's methods: Nucleated cell counts per sample were estimated from amplification of reference gene primers within the assay. To quantify the absolute abundance of each unique TCRbeta CDR3 rearrangement, sequence reads were collapsed and filtered. For each sample, productive Simpson clonality was calculated as the square root of Simpson's diversity index across productive rearrangements. TCRdb limited this immuneACCESS table to in-frame rearrangements with V and J called. A share of clones is missing; checked studies link under half to unresolved V genes, and the rest is unexplained. Clone size and V and J calls were adopted from that table, with D and trimming inferred from the DNA. A total of fewer than 350,000 clones appear in this sample, roughly 89% of them only once. The top ten clonotypes cover 1.5% to 2% of the sample.

Participants in the prospective study were enrolled through a virtual design, were aged 18 to 89 years, and lived in roughly 25 United States geographic areas. In the prospective study, participants were assigned to cohorts based on the clinical history participants reported in a screening survey and a study questionnaire. For ImmuneRACE Cohort 3, a participant was defined as recovered based on two consecutive negative NP/OP PCR tests, clearance by a healthcare professional, or resolution of symptoms. Each participant in the prospective study had whole blood, serum and a nasopharyngeal or oropharyngeal swab collected by mobile phlebotomists. Participants in the prospective study had the option to provide additional blood draws and questionnaires over an approximately two-month period. Blood samples from the prospective study were shipped frozen or at room temperature prior to DNA extraction. A note on this clone: Its target antigen remains unknown. Base qualities are not at hand, and no much larger clone is one base apart.

The specimen sequenced was PBMCs or T cells enriched from blood (not recorded which). Here the chain combines TRBV7-9 and TRBJ1-2, with no confident D gene call. This TCR was sampled from a woman aged 40 to 49 who had recovered from COVID-19. The sequence in DNA is TGTGCCAGCACCTCGTGGGCAGGTGATAATGGCTACACCTTC. The translation is CASTSWAGDNGYTF.